The T cell receptor (beta chain) under discussion was sequenced for a study of CD8 T cells in Susac syndrome. The RNA, 0.5 to 1 ug, was put through reverse transcription using random hexamers. Amplification of TCR beta CDR3 spanned 54 Vbeta and 13 Jbeta via immunoSEQ multiplex PCR. From the immunoSEQ multiplex PCR reads, TCRdb called clonotypes with MiXCR, one entry per CDR3 protein. The repertoire holds about 300,000 distinct CDR3 sequences, with over 75% as singletons. This CDR3 spans 14 amino acids. Germline assignment: CDR1 SEHNR and CDR2 FQNEAQ (reference sequence). V was clipped by 4 bases and J by 3 bases; unmatched bases: 4.

The specimen sequenced was CD8+ T cells from PBMCs. J is TRBJ2-7 and V is TRBV7-9, with TRBD2 matching over 9 bases. The source of this sequence is a human donor with multiple sclerosis. The CDR3 protein is CASSWLSGSYEQYF. The CDR3 coding sequence is TGTGCCAGCAGCTGGCTTAGCGGGAGCTACGAGCAGTACTTC.